These T cell receptor beta chains were read from a single sample in a study of CD8+CD57+ T cells in acquired aplastic anemia. TCRdb itself ran the reads through MiXCR, one entry per CDR3 protein. The data show 90,000 to 120,000 distinct CDR3 sequences, approximately 49% seen once. Sequenced input: sorted CD4+, CD8+, or CD8+CD57+ T cells (not recorded which) from PBMCs. These receptors came from a human donor in good health, serving as a control. Both conserved end residues are part of each CDR3. A D gene is named only where the DNA matches it firmly. Some rows mark clone size as missing; the rest say once, few, many or name a class of expanded clone.

>.|TRBV9|TRBJ1-3|TRBD1
CASSVGTGGNSGNTIYF
TGTGCCAGCAGCGTAGGGACAGGGGGCAACTCTGGAAACACCATATATTTT
>.|TRBV7-8|TRBJ2-7|.
CASSAGTQGYEQYF
TGTGCCAGCAGTGCCGGGACTCAAGGCTACGAGCAGTACTTC
>.|TRBV29-1|TRBJ2-1|.
CSVEGGSVNEQFF
TGCAGCGTTGAAGGCGGCTCCGTCAATGAGCAGTTCTTC
>.|TRBV10-2|TRBJ2-7|.
CASSDGRSYEQYF
TGCGCCAGCAGTGATGGCAGGAGTTACGAGCAGTACTTC
>.|TRBV5-1|TRBJ2-7|.
CASSMRGYEQYF
TGCGCCAGCAGCATGAGAGGGTACGAGCAGTACTTC
>.|TRBV24-1|TRBJ2-7|TRBD1
CATSDDRAPYEQYF
TGTGCCACCAGTGATGACAGGGCCCCCTACGAGCAGTACTTC
>.|TRBV2|TRBJ2-5|TRBD2
CASSEGRLADLNVGQETQYF
TGTGCCAGCAGTGAAGGTCGACTAGCGGATCTCAATGTCGGACAAGAGACCCAGTACTTC
>.|TRBV12-3/TRBV12-4|TRBJ1-2|TRBD1
CASSRRQGGYTF
TGTGCCAGCAGCCGACGACAGGGTGGCTACACCTTC
>many|TRBV16|TRBJ1-4|.
CASSQSTEATNEELFF
TGTGCCAGCAGCCAATCAACAGAAGCAACTAATGAAGAACTGTTTTTT
>few|TRBV24-1|TRBJ1-1|.
CATSDTILAEAFF
TGTGCCACCAGTGATACCATCTTGGCTGAAGCTTTCTTT
>once|TRBV19|TRBJ1-4|.
CASSIEWKLFF
TGTGCCAGTAGTATAGAGTGGAAACTGTTTTTT
>many|TRBV20-1|TRBJ2-1|.
CNAAGPPSSYNEQFF
TGCAATGCGGCGGGTCCTCCCAGCTCCTACAATGAGCAGTTCTTC
>many|TRBV27|TRBJ1-1|.
CASKLGSTEAFF
TGTGCCAGCAAGTTAGGGAGCACTGAAGCTTTCTTT
>.|TRBV29-1|TRBJ2-2|.
CSVGQSSGELFF
TGCAGCGTTGGCCAGAGTTCCGGGGAGCTGTTTTTT
>.|TRBV25-1|TRBJ1-6|.
CASSEDVGRARVSPLHF
TGTGCCAGCAGTGAAGATGTCGGGAGGGCTCGGGTTTCACCCCTCCACTTT
>few|TRBV29-1|TRBJ1-2|TRBD1
CSVGTGGYGYTF
TGCAGCGTTGGGACAGGGGGTTATGGCTACACCTTC
>.|TRBV10-3|TRBJ2-1|.
CAISESWQGGYNEQFF
TGTGCCATCAGTGAGTCTTGGCAGGGTGGGTACAATGAGCAGTTCTTC
>.|TRBV10-3|TRBJ2-7|TRBD1
CAKGALYEQYF
TGTGCCAAGGGGGCCCTCTACGAGCAGTACTTC
>.|TRBV19|TRBJ1-2|.
CASTANLNYGYTF
TGTGCCAGTACAGCTAACCTTAACTATGGCTACACCTTC
>many|TRBV20-1|TRBJ2-5|TRBD2
CSASTLAGYQETQYF
TGCAGTGCTAGTACTCTAGCGGGTTACCAAGAGACCCAGTACTTC
>many|TRBV10-3|TRBJ2-3|TRBD1
CAISFPQGSRTDTQYF
TGTGCCATCAGTTTCCCACAGGGGTCGAGGACAGATACGCAGTATTTT
>many|TRBV14|TRBJ2-1|.
CASSPLGLYNEQFF
TGTGCCAGCAGCCCTCTGGGTCTGTACAATGAGCAGTTCTTC
>.|TRBV27|TRBJ2-1|.
CASSLGPLSYNEQFF
TGTGCCAGCAGTTTAGGGCCCCTCTCCTACAATGAGCAGTTCTTC
>.|TRBV10-3|TRBJ2-2|.
CAISGAGRNTGELFF
TGTGCCATCAGTGGGGCAGGGAGAAACACCGGGGAGCTGTTTTTT
>.|TRBV5-1|TRBJ1-5|TRBD1
CASSLDPGGYQPQHF
TGCGCCAGCAGCTTGGATCCAGGGGGGTATCAGCCCCAGCATTTT
>many|TRBV3-1|TRBJ1-2|.
CASSNSREPRGYGYTF
TGTGCCAGCAGCAACAGCCGGGAGCCCAGGGGCTATGGCTACACCTTC
>.|TRBV18|TRBJ1-6|.
CASSPVHF
TGTGCCAGCTCACCCGTCCACTTT
>few|TRBV12-3/TRBV12-4|TRBJ1-2|.
CASTRANYGYTF
TGTGCCAGCACTCGCGCTAACTATGGCTACACCTTC
>.|TRBV20-1|TRBJ2-7|.
CSAWDGGSYEQYF
TGCAGTGCTTGGGACGGCGGCTCCTACGAGCAGTACTTC
>many|TRBV30|TRBJ1-6|.
CAWSVRRRTNSPLHF
TGTGCCTGGAGTGTAAGGCGACGGACTAATTCACCCCTCCACTTT
>.|TRBV7-9|TRBJ2-5|TRBD1
CASSPGGEETQYF
TGTGCCAGCAGCCCAGGGGGTGAGGAGACCCAGTACTTC
>.|TRBV27|TRBJ2-2|.
CASKFLGSTGELFF
TGTGCCAGCAAGTTCCTTGGCTCCACCGGGGAGCTGTTTTTT
>.|TRBV19|TRBJ2-3|.
CASSIDLKSQQYF
TGTGCCAGTAGTATAGATCTAAAAAGTCAGCAGTATTTT